The 20 T cell receptor beta chains in this list originate from one sample, sequenced in a study of tumor-infiltrating lymphocytes in primary liver carcinoma. Co-extracted RNA and DNA came from approximately 20-30 mg of unsorted bulk tissue. Total RNA (roughly 530 ng) served as template for TCR beta cDNA synthesis primed by a constant-region primer. Three rounds of nested multiplex PCR with slightly modified ARM-PCR produced TCR beta libraries. It was with TRBV1-TRBV30 forward primers and a C-beta reverse primer that the first two PCR rounds were run, at 10 to 11 cycles each. Via MiXCR, TCRdb re-called the multiplex PCR reads, giving one row per CDR3 protein. This table holds roughly 190,000 distinct CDR3 sequences, around four fifths found once. The specimen was tumor tissue from primary liver carcinoma. These receptors were taken from a man aged 40-49 years with primary liver carcinoma and hepatitis B virus infection.

The CDR3 reads CASSERRGEGSEAFF. CDR3 sequence (DNA): TGTGCCAGCAGTGAAAGGCGAGGGGAAGGGTCTGAAGCTTTCTTT. The rearrangement joins TRBV2 to TRBJ1-1, with a weak D call TRBD1 (5 bases). V was clipped by 2 bases and J by 6 bases, with 16 bases between them. The length of the CDR3 is 15 residues. Germline V lookup: CDR1 SNHLY, CDR2 FYNNEI. The full variable domain, completed using reference TRBV2 and TRBJ1-1, is EPEVTQTPSHQVTQMGQEVILRCVPISNHLYFYWYRQILGQKVEFLVSFYNNEISEKSEIFDDQFSVERPDGSNFTLKIRSTKLEDSAMYFCASSERRGEGSEAFFGQGTRLTVV.

V is TRBV4-3 and J is TRBJ2-2; D ambiguous. CDR1 and CDR2 from the germline V gene are LGHNA and YSLEER. Between the trimmed V and J ends, which lost 1 base and 6 bases, there was a span of 9 bases. The CDR3 contains 14 residues. The DNA for the CDR3 is TGCGCCAGCAGCCAAGTGGGGTGGTCCGGGGAGCTGTTTTTT. Translated: CASSQVGWSGELFF.

A note on this clonotype: An end of the junction does not agree with germline; a read error may underlie this. The chain has TRBV6-6 and TRBJ2-5; 8 bases agree with TRBD2. Germline V gene sequence: CDR1 MNHNY, CDR2 SVGAGI (reference sequence). There are 15 residues in the CDR3. The DNA of the CDR3 is TGTGCAAGCAGTTACTCGACGGGGGGGGAAGAGACCCAGTACTTC. Amino acids: CASSYSTGGEETQYF.

This clonotype turned up a few times. A junction boundary mismatches the germline segment, possibly from a read error. The chain employs TRBV25-1 and TRBJ1-2; 9 bases match TRBD1. The germline gives CDR1 MGHDK, CDR2 SYGVNS. The CDR3 is made up of 14 amino acids. In nucleotides, the CDR3 is TGTCCCAGCAGTGGCGGGACAGGGTATTTTGGCTACACCTTC. It codes for CPSSGGTGYFGYTF.

Concerning this clonotype itself: At one end the junction does not follow the germline gene, possibly because of a read error. The rearrangement joins TRBV6-2 or TRBV6-3 to TRBJ2-1; 9 nucleotides match TRBD2. This CDR3 spans 14 amino acids. Germline loops: CDR1 MNHEY, CDR2 SVGEGT. As DNA, the CDR3 is TGTGCCAGCAGCGGGACTAGCAGAACCAATGGGCAGTTCTTC. Protein: CASSGTSRTNGQFF.

For this clonotype: One junction end disagrees with the germline gene, perhaps due to a read error. This rearrangement joins TRBV30 to TRBJ2-4, with 7 bases aligning to TRBD2. Germline CDR1 reads GTSNPN; CDR2 reads SVGIG (reference sequence). The CDR3 sequence is 15 residues long. The chain's CDR3 is CTWSNREVTKNVQYF. CDR3 coding DNA: TGTACCTGGAGTAACCGGGAGGTAACCAAAAACGTTCAGTACTTC.

A note on this clonotype: One end of the junction fails to match germline, which may point to a read error. The chain combines TRBV4-2 with TRBJ2-1; TRBD1 might be the D (7 bases). The germline V gene encodes CDR1 LGHNA and CDR2 YNFKEQ. The CDR3 spans 16 residues. The CDR3 DNA reads as TGTGCCAGGAGCCACGCCGGGGGACAGTGGAACAATGAGCAATTCTTC. This sequence encodes CARSHAGGQWNNEQFF.

This clonotype is medium-sized (0.01 to 0.1%) by share. The chain uses TRBV29-1 and TRBJ2-2, with 7 bases matching TRBD1. This CDR3 contains 13 residues. CDR1 and CDR2 (germline): SQVTM, ANQGSEA. Germline trimming cut 3 bases from V and 6 bases from J; bases unmatched to any gene: 4. The CDR3 sequence is CSVEITGAGELFF. The CDR3 bases are TGCAGCGTTGAGATAACAGGGGCCGGGGAGCTGTTTTTT.

About this clonotype: The junction and the germline gene differ at one end; a read error may be behind it. This chain uses TRBV11-2 with TRBJ2-6; TRBD1 matches 8 bases. CDR3 length: 21 amino acids. Germline V gives CDR1 SGHAT, CDR2 FQNNGV. The CDR3 region is CASYMGGDRGISLSGTNVLTF. The CDR3 DNA follows: TGTGCCAGCTACATGGGGGGAGACAGGGGCATTTCCCTCTCTGGGACCAACGTCCTGACTTTC.

The chain carries TRBV29-1 and TRBJ2-7; TRBD1 aligns across 8 bases. This CDR3 has 14 residues. Germline-derived CDR1 and CDR2 are SQVTM and ANQGSEA. This chain's CDR3 is CSVEGQGKPYEKYV. CDR3 coding DNA: TGCAGCGTTGAAGGACAGGGGAAACCCTACGAGAAGTACGTC.

A single count supports this clonotype. At one boundary the junction diverges from the germline segment, which might be a read error. This chain uses TRBV11-2 with TRBJ1-4, with D unresolved. CDR3 size: 15 residues. Germline CDR1 and CDR2: SGHAT and FQNNGV. The CDR3 bases are TGTGTCAGCAGCTTAGACCCGATAGGGATTGAAAAACTGTTTTTT. Amino acids: CVSSLDPIGIEKLFF.

CDR3: CASSYGLADDTDTQHF. Written as DNA, the CDR3 is TGTGCCAGCAGCTACGGACTCGCGGACGACACAGATACGCAGCATTTT. V usage is TRBV7-8 and J usage is TRBJ2-3; D is ambiguous. The end of the DNA fits TRBJ1-5 better, so the J call may be wrong. Germline CDR1 SGHVS, CDR2 FQNEAQ. This CDR3 contains 16 residues.

To note about this clonotype: As the CDR3 is not closed by the conserved phenylalanine or tryptophan, this likely results from a read error. The chain employs TRBV6-5 and TRBJ2-2; 9 bases align to TRBD1. This CDR3 is built from 14 residues. Trimming at V came to 9 bases and at J to 4 bases, leaving 6 bases not matched to a gene. Germline V lookup: CDR1 MNHEY, CDR2 SVGAGI. CDR3 residues: CARCDRGVTGELFL. CDR3 coding DNA: TGTGCCAGATGCGACAGGGGGGTCACCGGGGAGCTGTTTCTT.

Of note for this clonotype: Compared with germline, one end of the junction differs, possibly owing to a read error. The chain uses TRBV11-2 and TRBJ2-5; possible D gene TRBD2, 5 bases. CDR3 length: 14 amino acids. The germline V gene encodes CDR1 SGHAT and CDR2 FQNNGV. The CDR3 is CASSLTWAGETQYF. CDR3 sequence (DNA): TGTGCCAGTAGCTTAACATGGGCGGGAGAGACCCAGTACTTC.

As for this clonotype: A junction boundary mismatches the germline segment, possibly from a read error. This chain connects TRBV5-4 to TRBJ2-1, with TRBD2 identical over 13 bases. The CDR3 contains 16 residues. Germline CDR1 reads SGHNT; CDR2 reads YYREEE (reference sequence). The CDR3 region is CANSSQTSGRALVQFF. The CDR3 nucleotides read TGTGCCAACAGCTCCCAAACTAGCGGGAGGGCTCTTGTGCAGTTCTTC.

Regarding this clonotype: The conserved closing phenylalanine or tryptophan is absent in this CDR3, likely reflecting a read error. The chain recombines TRBV11-2 with TRBJ1-1; D is unresolved. V was pared by 6 bases and J by 0 bases, with 8 bases between. The CDR3 loop spans 13 amino acids. Per germline, CDR1 SGHAT and CDR2 FQNNGV. The CDR3 bases are TGTGCCAGCAGTTTAAGCCTGAACACTGAAGCTTTCGTT. This gives the protein CASSLSLNTEAFV.

To note about this clonotype: The conserved phenylalanine or tryptophan normally closing the CDR3 is absent here, so this likely arose from a read error. The chain is built from TRBV4-2 and TRBJ2-7; 10 bases match TRBD2. This CDR3 is built from 18 residues. Germline CDR1 LGHNA, CDR2 YNFKEQ. The CDR3 bases are TGTGCCAGCAACCAAAACTCCCCGAGTAGCGGGAGGAAACACGAGCAGTACATT. Amino acids: CASNQNSPSSGRKHEQYI.

Concerning this clonotype: A read error is possible here, since a much larger clone lies one base away. V is TRBV24-1 and J is TRBJ2-7; D possibly matches TRBD1 or TRBD2 (5 bases each). The length of the CDR3 is 15 residues. Germline values: CDR1 KGHDR, CDR2 SFDVKD. V was cut by 4 bases and J by 4 bases, with 16 bases left in between. In nucleotides, the CDR3 is TGTGCCACCAGTGAAGGGGACCCCGGGGTGTACGAGCAGTACTTC. Encoded protein: CATSEGDPGVYEQYF.

Remarks on this clonotype: Here the CDR3 omits its conserved ending phenylalanine or tryptophan, so a read error is the likely source. The chain employs TRBV6-2 or TRBV6-3 and TRBJ2-5; 12 nucleotides agree with TRBD2. The CDR3 has 15 amino acids. Germline loops: CDR1 MNHEY, CDR2 SVGEGT. CDR3 loop: CANSYSTSGSDTQYL. In nucleotides, the CDR3 is TGTGCCAACAGTTACTCGACTAGCGGGAGTGATACCCAGTACCTC.

About this clonotype: A much more abundant neighbour one base away suggests this may be a read error. The chain joins TRBV5-1 to TRBJ2-1; D gene unclear. Germline CDR1 SGHRS, CDR2 YFSETQ. The CDR3 extends over 16 amino acids. The CDR3, as DNA: TGCGCCAGCAGCCCGGACCCTACGAGCTCCTACGATGAGCAGTTCTTC. It yields the protein CASSPDPTSSYDEQFF.